The T cell receptor beta chain under discussion was sequenced for a study of OX40 agonist ivuxolimab in advanced cancers. Overall study results and limits: In the 0.1 to 3.0 mg/kg range, CD4+ and CD8+ blood T cells had expanded clonally by week 6.

The sample holds one count of this clone. Its antigen remains unknown. The CDR3 is 13 amino acids. V lost 6 bases to trimming and J lost 8 bases, with 16 bases between them. CDR1 and CDR2 from the germline V gene are MDHEN and SYDVKM. Only in-frame clones appear in the TCRdb table, and some are missing; sequencing was by immunoSEQ multiplex PCR. The table lists more than 10,000 clones, 70% to 85% of them singletons. The chain combines TRBV28 with TRBJ1-1; no clear D gene. The clonotype originates from an adult with an advanced solid tumor such as melanoma, head and neck, liver or kidney cancer. The sample consisted of CD4+ or CD8+ T cells sorted from blood, taken in a trial of the OX40 agonist ivuxolimab. The DNA for the CDR3 is TGTGCCAGCAGCTACCATCGACTCGTAGAAGCTTTCTTT. This codes for CASSYHRLVEAFF.